Included here is one T cell receptor beta chain sequence, with context. This sample stems from a study of blood T cell repertoires in COVID-19. Study information: Whether acute or convalescent, the COVID-19 samples came from the United States, Italy and Spain. PBMCs, B-cell-depleted T cells, or T cells provided the cDNA or gDNA that made up the material.

Authors' processing steps: Reference gene primer amplification gave nucleated cell count estimates. The table came from immunoSEQ multiplex PCR; TCRdb's copy has only in-frame clones and leaves some out. Clonal size and the V and J genes are those of that table, whereas D and trimming came from the DNA. The table includes roughly 260,000 clones, about 88% detected once. Trimming shortened V by 6 bases and J by 0 bases, and 11 bases separated the two germline ends. CDR3 length: 15 amino acids. Per germline, CDR1 MNHEY and CDR2 SMNVEV (reference sequence). The sequenced sample consisted of peripheral blood. This chain uses TRBV27 with TRBJ1-4, with D hard to call. The receptor was isolated from a man in his 60s who had recovered from COVID-19. CDR3 in amino acids: CASSLLGATNEKLFF. CDR3 in DNA: TGTGCCAGCAGCCTCCTGGGAGCAACTAATGAAAAACTGTTTTTT.